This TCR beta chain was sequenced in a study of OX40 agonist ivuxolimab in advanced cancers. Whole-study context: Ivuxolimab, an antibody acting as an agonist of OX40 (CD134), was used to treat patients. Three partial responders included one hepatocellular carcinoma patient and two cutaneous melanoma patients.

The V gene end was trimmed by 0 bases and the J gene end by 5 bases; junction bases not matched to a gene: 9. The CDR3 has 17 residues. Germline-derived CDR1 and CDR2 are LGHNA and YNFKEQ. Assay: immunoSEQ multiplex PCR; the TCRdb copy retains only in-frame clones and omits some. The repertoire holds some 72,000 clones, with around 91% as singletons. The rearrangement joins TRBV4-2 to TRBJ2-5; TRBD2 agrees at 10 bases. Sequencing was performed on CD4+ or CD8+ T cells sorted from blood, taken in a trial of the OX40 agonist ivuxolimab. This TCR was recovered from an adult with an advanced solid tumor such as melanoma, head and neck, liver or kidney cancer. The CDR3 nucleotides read TGTGCCAGCAGCCAAGATCTAAGCGGGGGGGAGGCGGAGACCCAGTACTTC. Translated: CASSQDLSGGEAETQYF.